Below, 21 T cell receptor beta chains from the same sample are listed, as sequenced in a study of shared clonotypes between healthy human individuals. Measured with immunoSEQ multiplex PCR; TCRdb has only the in-frame clones, and not every one. The top ten hold less than 0.35% of the sample, which has about 580,000 clones, 95% to 98% seen once. Naive CD8 cells were CD45RO-negative, positively selected for CCR7, excluding terminally differentiated effector memory CD45RA+ cells. Sequencing used naive CD8+ T cells sorted from blood. The receptors here all came from a man aged 30-40 years in good health.

Only one count was recorded for this clone. The rearrangement uses TRBV5-1 and TRBJ2-2, with D unclear. The CDR3 loop spans 12 amino acids. V dropped 3 bases and J dropped 6 bases, with 6 bases sitting between them. Germline CDR1 reads SGHRS; CDR2 reads YFSETQ. The CDR3 protein is CASSYRAGELFF. The CDR3 DNA reads TGCGCCAGCAGCTATCGGGCCGGGGAGCTGTTTTTT.

This clone came up once. This chain joins TRBV5-6 and TRBJ2-1; D not resolved. The CDR3 sequence is 14 residues long. Germline values: CDR1 SGHDT, CDR2 YYEEEE. Trimming removed 3 bases from V and 7 bases from J, with 14 bases in between. The CDR3 DNA reads TGTGCCAGCAGCTCCCTTTCCCCTTATAATGAGCAGTTCTTC. Its protein is CASSSLSPYNEQFF.

The V gene is TRBV4-1, the J gene TRBJ2-7, with 7 bases identical to TRBD1. J was trimmed by 2 bases and V by 2 bases; bases with no gene match: 3. The germline CDR1 and CDR2 sequences are MGHRA and YSYEKL. CDR3 length equals 14 residues. Here the CDR3 DNA reads TGCGCCAGCAGCCAACAGGGGGTAACCTACGAGCAGTACTTC. It is translated as CASSQQGVTYEQYF.

This clone was detected once. The V and J genes are TRBV11-1 and TRBJ2-1, with 10 nucleotides matching TRBD2. Germline assignment: CDR1 SGHAT and CDR2 FQDESV (reference sequence). The CDR3 extends over 15 amino acids. J gave up 9 bases and V 6 bases, and 11 bases lay outside the gene matches. CDR3 nucleotide sequence: TGTGCCAGCAGTAAATCTAGCGGGAGTAGTGGTGAGCAGTTCTTC. It codes for CASSKSSGSSGEQFF.

The rearrangement joins TRBV11-2 to TRBJ2-1; 11 nucleotides align to TRBD2. Germline assignment: CDR1 SGHAT and CDR2 FQNNGV. The length of the CDR3 is 16 residues. V dropped 7 bases and J dropped 8; count of bases not matched to a gene: 13. CDR3 DNA: TGTGCCAGCACCCCCCGTTCGGCACTAGCGGGAGATGAGCAGTTCTTC. It yields the protein CASTPRSALAGDEQFF. The full variable domain, in which reference TRBV11-2 and TRBJ2-1 provide the parts outside the CDR3, is EAGVAQSPRYKIIEKRQSVAFWCNPISGHATLYWYQQILGQGPKLLIQFQNNGVVDDSQLPKDRFSAERLKGVDSTLKIQPAKLEDSAVYLCASTPRSALAGDEQFFGPGTRLTVL.

The chain carries TRBV10-2 and TRBJ2-7; 7 nucleotides align to TRBD2. The CDR3 has 14 residues. The junction had 9 bases not matched to a gene; V was cut back by 4 bases and J by 6 bases. In germline, CDR1 is WSHSY, CDR2 SAAADI. The chain's CDR3 is CASSAGTIGLEQYF. The CDR3 DNA reads as TGCGCCAGCAGTGCTGGGACTATCGGTCTCGAGCAGTACTTC.

V gene TRBV7-6 combines with J gene TRBJ1-1, with unresolved D. V dropped 5 bases and J dropped 8 bases, with 18 bases sitting between them. Looked up from germline, CDR1 is SGHVS and CDR2 is FNYEAQ. The CDR3 runs 14 residues. CDR3 sequence reads: CASSATTNPLEAFF. DNA for the CDR3: TGTGCCAGCAGCGCGACAACTAATCCTCTCGAAGCTTTCTTT.

The gene calls are TRBV6-5 and TRBJ1-2; TRBD1 matches at 8 bases. The CDR3 length is 15 residues. Trimming at V came to 0 bases and at J to 7 bases, leaving 7 bases not matched to a gene. CDR1 is MNHEY and CDR2 is SVGAGI in the germline V gene. The CDR3 loop is CASSYSRTGLGGYTF. As DNA, the CDR3 is TGTGCCAGCAGTTACTCGCGGACAGGGCTCGGTGGCTACACCTTC.

The chain uses TRBV29-1 and TRBJ1-1; 7 bases align to TRBD1. The V gene's germline CDR1 is SQVTM and CDR2 ANQGSEA. The CDR3 totals 16 residues. The J segment lost 1 base and the V segment lost 2 bases, leaving 10 bases of the junction unmatched. Here the CDR3 reads CSVELGPTGRNTEAFF. CDR3 DNA: TGCAGCGTTGAACTTGGGCCGACAGGGAGGAACACTGAAGCTTTCTTT.

The rearrangement links TRBV5-1 to TRBJ2-7, with 8 positions matching TRBD1. The CDR3 is 13 residues long. J was trimmed by 2 bases and V by 7 bases; bases with no gene match: 5. Germline loops: CDR1 SGHRS, CDR2 YFSETQ. CDR3 bases: TGCGCCAGCCGCCGGGACAGGACCTACGAGCAGTACTTC. Translated, it gives CASRRDRTYEQYF.

The chain combines TRBV7-2 with TRBJ2-1; D may match TRBD1 or TRBD2 (5 bases each). Germline CDR1 SGHTA, CDR2 FQGNSA. The CDR3 length is 18 residues. The V gene lost 0 bases and the J gene lost 3 bases, with 18 bases spanning the gap. The CDR3 coding sequence is TGTGCCAGCAGCTTAGCACTTGGGGGAGAGTACGGCTACAATGAGCAGTTCTTC. Encoded protein: CASSLALGGEYGYNEQFF. The full variable domain, completed using reference TRBV7-2 and TRBJ2-1, is GAGVSQSPSNKVTEKGKDVELRCDPISGHTALYWYRQSLGQGLEFLIYFQGNSAPDKSGLPSDRFSAERTGGSVSTLTIQRTQQEDSAVYLCASSLALGGEYGYNEQFFGPGTRLTVL.

This clone was detected once. The rearrangement uses TRBV28 and TRBJ2-7; 10 bases match TRBD2. With V trimmed by 2 bases and J by 6 bases, 7 bases remained unmatched. This CDR3 region has 15 residues. Germline CDR1 and CDR2: MDHEN and SYDVKM. Here the CDR3 reads CASSLALAGVSEQYF. The CDR3 nucleotides read TGTGCCAGCAGTTTAGCGCTAGCGGGAGTAAGCGAGCAGTACTTC.

This clone was seen once. The chain is built from TRBV7-9 and TRBJ2-2; no reliable D call. Trimming left V 5 bases short and J 6 bases short, with 13 bases between. There are 14 residues in the CDR3. Germline CDR1 SEHNR, CDR2 FQNEAQ (reference sequence). The CDR3 is CASSLRVQAGELFF. Here the CDR3 DNA reads TGTGCCAGCAGCCTTCGCGTGCAGGCCGGGGAGCTGTTTTTT.

This chain links TRBV7-9 with TRBJ2-1; 7 bases match TRBD1. The CDR3 is 15 amino acids. CDR1 and CDR2 from the germline V gene are SEHNR and FQNEAQ (reference sequence). With V trimmed by 5 bases and J by 0 bases, 4 bases remained unmatched. The CDR3 is CASSPTGDSYNEQFF. The CDR3 region has the DNA TGTGCCAGCAGCCCTACAGGGGACTCCTACAATGAGCAGTTCTTC.

The gene calls are TRBV9 and TRBJ2-7; D might be TRBD1 or TRBD2, each matching 5 bases. Deletions cut 6 bases from V and 5 bases from J, with 15 bases between. CDR1 is SGDLS and CDR2 is YYNGEE in the germline V gene. The CDR3 is made up of 13 amino acids. As DNA, the CDR3 is TGTGCCAGCACCGCAGGGAGATCTGACGAGCAGTACTTC. Translated: CASTAGRSDEQYF.

In nucleotides, the CDR3 is TGTGCCAGCAGCGCGACTAGCGGATTTTACGAGCAGTACTTC. Translation gives CASSATSGFYEQYF. The chain has TRBV7-9 and TRBJ2-7; 9 bases align to TRBD2. The germline gives CDR1 SEHNR, CDR2 FQNEAQ (reference sequence). V dropped 5 bases and J dropped 4; count of bases not matched to a gene: 6. CDR3 length: 14 residues.

The chain employs TRBV19 and TRBJ1-5; 7 bases fit TRBD1. J lost 5 bases, V lost 6 bases, and 10 bases had no gene match. The CDR3 spans 15 residues. CDR1 LNHDA and CDR2 SQIVND come from the germline V gene (reference sequence). The CDR3 nucleotides are TGTGCCAGTAGCACCTCGGGGGACAGTTATCAGCCCCAGCATTTT. This gives the protein CASSTSGDSYQPQHF.

The rearrangement uses TRBV28 and TRBJ1-5; the D gene is possibly TRBD1 (5 bases). V lost 3 bases to trimming and J lost 6 bases, with 12 bases between them. Germline CDR1 is MDHEN and CDR2 is SYDVKM. The CDR3 totals 14 residues. CDR3 region: CASSFSQGGQPQHF. The CDR3 nucleotides read TGTGCCAGCAGTTTTAGTCAGGGAGGTCAGCCCCAGCATTTT.

The rearrangement links TRBV5-1 to TRBJ2-2; tentatively, D is TRBD2 (5 bases). CDR1 and CDR2 (germline): SGHRS, YFSETQ. V was pared by 3 bases and J by 0 bases, with 24 bases between. The CDR3 length is 20 residues. CDR3 sequence reads: CASSYAPVSSSNSNTGELFF. The DNA of the CDR3 is TGCGCCAGCAGCTATGCGCCGGTGTCTAGCTCCAACTCGAACACCGGGGAGCTGTTTTTT.

The chain carries TRBV7-9 and TRBJ1-5; 8 bases align to TRBD1. This CDR3 comprises 16 residues. The trim removed 1 base at V and 6 bases at J, leaving 8 bases unmatched. Germline V gene data show CDR1 as SEHNR and CDR2 as FQNEAQ (reference sequence). CDR3 amino acids: CASSLVGAGGSQPQHF. As DNA, the CDR3 is TGTGCCAGCAGCTTAGTAGGCGCAGGGGGCAGTCAGCCCCAGCATTTT.

Details on this clone: This sample includes further DNA sequences coding for the same CDR3. V and J are TRBV15 and TRBJ1-5; perhaps TRBD1 as D (6 bases). The CDR3 runs 15 residues. The ends were cut back, 0 bases at V and 7 bases at J, with 13 bases in the middle. Germline V gene sequence: CDR1 LNHNV, CDR2 YYDKDF (reference sequence). As DNA, the CDR3 is TGTGCCACCAGCAGAGATCGTGGGGGCGGCCAGCCCCAGCATTTT. Its protein is CATSRDRGGGQPQHF.